This T cell receptor (beta chain) was observed in a study of cytomegalovirus exposure and HLA in healthy donors. Germline lookup yields CDR1 SQVTM and CDR2 ANQGSEA. After removal of 4 bases from V and 2 bases from J, the junction contained 9 bases not matched to a gene. The CDR3 loop spans 16 amino acids. Among the donors, all were healthy bone marrow donors. With 60 Vbeta and 13 Jbeta primers, the PCR was carried out. Some clones are missing from TCRdb's copy, which holds only in-frame ones; the method was immunoSEQ multiplex PCR. This repertoire shows roughly 150,000 clones, more than 80% found once; its top ten account for under 2%.

The chain employs TRBV29-1 and TRBJ2-5; TRBD2 agrees at 11 bases. Sequencing was carried out using PBMCs. The source is a woman between 18 and 29 years old in good health and CMV-seronegative. CDR3 in amino acids: CSVGGTSGFRQETQYF. CDR3 coding DNA: TGCAGCGTTGGGGGGACTAGCGGTTTCCGACAAGAGACCCAGTACTTC.